This entry concerns a single TCR beta chain. Clones were sequenced by immunoSEQ multiplex PCR, and TCRdb holds only the in-frame ones, with some missing. This table holds more than 40,000 clones, 91% found once. This sample stems from a study of T cell changes during pregnancy in multiple sclerosis. Trimming pared 0 bases from V and 6 bases from J, leaving 3 bases between. This CDR3 is 11 amino acids long. CDR1 and CDR2 from the germline V gene are WNHNN and SYGVQD (reference sequence). V is TRBV10-1 and J is TRBJ2-7; D ambiguous. The clonotype was recovered from a female donor with multiple sclerosis, enrolled in a pregnancy study. Sequenced material: CD8+ T cells from peripheral blood mononuclear cells, taken after pregnancy. CDR3 DNA sequence: TGCGCCAGCAGTGAGTCTCGCGAGCAGTACTTC. As protein: CASSESREQYF.